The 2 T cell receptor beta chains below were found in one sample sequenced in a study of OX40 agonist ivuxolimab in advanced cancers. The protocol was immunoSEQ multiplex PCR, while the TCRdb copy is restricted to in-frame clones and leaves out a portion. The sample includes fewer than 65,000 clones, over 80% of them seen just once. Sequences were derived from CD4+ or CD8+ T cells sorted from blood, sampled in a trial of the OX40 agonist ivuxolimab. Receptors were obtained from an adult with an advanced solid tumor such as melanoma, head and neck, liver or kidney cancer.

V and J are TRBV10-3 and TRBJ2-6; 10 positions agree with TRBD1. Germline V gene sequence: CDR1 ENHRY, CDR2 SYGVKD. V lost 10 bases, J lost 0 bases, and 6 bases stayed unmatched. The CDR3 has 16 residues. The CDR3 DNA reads TGTGCCACTCCGGGACAGGGGAGCTCTGGGGCCAACGTCCTGACTTTC. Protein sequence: CATPGQGSSGANVLTF.

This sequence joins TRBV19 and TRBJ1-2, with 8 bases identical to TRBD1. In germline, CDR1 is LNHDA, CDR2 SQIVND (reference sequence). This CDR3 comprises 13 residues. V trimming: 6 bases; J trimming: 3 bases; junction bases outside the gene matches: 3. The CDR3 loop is CASRETGDYGYTF. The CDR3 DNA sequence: TGTGCCAGTAGAGAGACAGGGGACTATGGCTACACCTTC.